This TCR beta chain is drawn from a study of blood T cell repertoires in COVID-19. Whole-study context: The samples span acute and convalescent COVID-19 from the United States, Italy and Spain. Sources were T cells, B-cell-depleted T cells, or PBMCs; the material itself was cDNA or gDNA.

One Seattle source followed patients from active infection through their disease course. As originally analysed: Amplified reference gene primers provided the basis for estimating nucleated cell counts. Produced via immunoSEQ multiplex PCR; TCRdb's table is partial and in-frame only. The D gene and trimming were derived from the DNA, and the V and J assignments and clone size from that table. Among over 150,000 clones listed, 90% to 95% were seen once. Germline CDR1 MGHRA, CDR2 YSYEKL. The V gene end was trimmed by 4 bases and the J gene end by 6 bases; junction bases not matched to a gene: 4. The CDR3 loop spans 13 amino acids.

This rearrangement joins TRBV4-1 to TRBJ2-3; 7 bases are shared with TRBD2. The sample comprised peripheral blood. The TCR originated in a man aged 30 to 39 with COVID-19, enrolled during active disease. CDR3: CASSLGRGDTQYF. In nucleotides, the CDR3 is TGCGCCAGCAGCCTAGGGCGGGGGGATACGCAGTATTTT.